This is a list of T cell receptor beta chains from one sample in a study of regulatory T cells in long-lasting Graves disease. Each CDR3 protein is one row after TCRdb ran MiXCR on the multiplex PCR reads. The sample has fewer than 500,000 distinct CDR3 sequences, about 16% seen once; the top ten hold roughly an eighth. These data are also associated with another study on T cells in Graves' hyperthyroidism and ophthalmopathy.

The material sequenced was peripheral blood mononuclear cells (PBMCs), taken at new diagnosis, from a patient treated with antithyroid drugs. The receptors derive from a man aged 40-49 years with Graves disease. Both conserved end residues are trimmed from each CDR3. The order of the fields is V gene, J gene, CDR3 protein.

v_gene: TRBV4-2
j_gene: TRBJ2-7
CDR3aa: ASSQRPASSGIQNEQY

v_gene: TRBV4-1
j_gene: TRBJ2-7
CDR3aa: ASSQVLSSGFTYEQY

v_gene: TRBV28
j_gene: TRBJ1-5
CDR3aa: ASSFRGVSNQPQH

v_gene: TRBV5-5
j_gene: TRBJ1-5
CDR3aa: ASSLEGGTGRQPQH

v_gene: TRBV28
j_gene: TRBJ2-5
CDR3aa: ASRTDPRAQY

v_gene: TRBV7-9
j_gene: TRBJ2-3
CDR3aa: ASRKDTETERTDTQY

v_gene: TRBV11-3
j_gene: TRBJ2-7
CDR3aa: ASSLRTSGNREQY

v_gene: TRBV12-3/TRBV12-4
j_gene: TRBJ2-5
CDR3aa: ASSLDPQTQETQY

v_gene: TRBV6-1
j_gene: TRBJ2-5
CDR3aa: ASRANGRSQETQY

v_gene: TRBV6-5
j_gene: TRBJ1-4
CDR3aa: ASSYSGEKLF

v_gene: TRBV3-1
j_gene: TRBJ2-2
CDR3aa: ASSLSPGTGELF

v_gene: TRBV11-2
j_gene: TRBJ2-5
CDR3aa: ASSLGVSRAQETQY

v_gene: TRBV7-2
j_gene: TRBJ2-1
CDR3aa: ASSFRDREYNEQF

v_gene: TRBV2
j_gene: -
CDR3aa: ASIKDRADEQF

v_gene: TRBV29-1
j_gene: TRBJ2-7
CDR3aa: SVDPTGNSYEQY

v_gene: TRBV29-1
j_gene: TRBJ2-1
CDR3aa: SVEGQDYNEQF

v_gene: TRBV10-3
j_gene: TRBJ2-1
CDR3aa: AITALAGGHNEQF

v_gene: TRBV5-1
j_gene: TRBJ1-1
CDR3aa: ASSLGGVNTEAF

v_gene: TRBV28
j_gene: TRBJ2-2
CDR3aa: ASSLRTGSGELF

v_gene: TRBV2
j_gene: TRBJ1-2
CDR3aa: ASLMGGYGYT

v_gene: TRBV7-3
j_gene: TRBJ1-1
CDR3aa: ASSLSHSYTEAF

v_gene: TRBV7-8
j_gene: TRBJ2-7
CDR3aa: ASSLPGRYEQY

v_gene: TRBV28
j_gene: TRBJ2-3
CDR3aa: ASSRRLGGLEDTQY

v_gene: TRBV19
j_gene: TRBJ2-3
CDR3aa: ASSIDVMGPRTDTQY

v_gene: TRBV11-2
j_gene: TRBJ2-7
CDR3aa: ASRKLVAYEQY

v_gene: TRBV5-4
j_gene: TRBJ2-5
CDR3aa: ASSFSAGKQETQY

v_gene: TRBV24-1
j_gene: TRBJ2-1
CDR3aa: ATSDSTSGRPYNEQF

v_gene: TRBV28
j_gene: TRBJ1-2
CDR3aa: ASTTGQVHGYT

v_gene: TRBV20-1
j_gene: TRBJ1-1
CDR3aa: SARDQQGGTEAF

v_gene: TRBV20-1
j_gene: TRBJ1-2
CDR3aa: SALDRGSLGYGYT

v_gene: TRBV6-4
j_gene: TRBJ1-2
CDR3aa: ASRNRDSVVHYGYT

v_gene: TRBV28
j_gene: TRBJ2-1
CDR3aa: ASSTPRGGSLHEQF

v_gene: TRBV3-1
j_gene: TRBJ2-2
CDR3aa: ASSQLRPLNTGELF

v_gene: TRBV28
j_gene: TRBJ2-7
CDR3aa: ASRTSFGLAVSYEQY

v_gene: TRBV5-1
j_gene: TRBJ1-1
CDR3aa: ASSPTNTEAF

v_gene: TRBV7-9
j_gene: TRBJ2-1
CDR3aa: ASSLAGTSELNEQF

v_gene: TRBV28
j_gene: TRBJ2-4
CDR3aa: ATATGVNIQY

v_gene: TRBV28
j_gene: TRBJ2-7
CDR3aa: ASSLVDTSYEQY

v_gene: TRBV24-1
j_gene: TRBJ2-3
CDR3aa: ATSDLGGPSTDTQY

v_gene: TRBV6-1
j_gene: TRBJ2-7
CDR3aa: ASSEAGVHEQY

v_gene: TRBV18
j_gene: TRBJ2-7
CDR3aa: ASSQQGEGYEQY

v_gene: TRBV7-2
j_gene: TRBJ2-4
CDR3aa: ASSLTAGNIQY

v_gene: TRBV4-1
j_gene: TRBJ2-5
CDR3aa: ASSQDTSGRAEETQY

v_gene: TRBV2
j_gene: TRBJ2-7
CDR3aa: AIRRTFSYEQY

v_gene: TRBV7-2
j_gene: TRBJ1-6
CDR3aa: ASNMGRRNSPLH

v_gene: TRBV30
j_gene: TRBJ2-2
CDR3aa: AWSGRIRELF

v_gene: TRBV6-1
j_gene: TRBJ2-2
CDR3aa: ASSLDVRITNTGELF

v_gene: TRBV18
j_gene: TRBJ2-1
CDR3aa: ASSRKSGLAGGNEQF

v_gene: TRBV6-5
j_gene: TRBJ2-7
CDR3aa: ASSYSIQGRDEQY

v_gene: TRBV3-1
j_gene: TRBJ2-4
CDR3aa: ASSQEGAKNIQY

v_gene: TRBV20-1
j_gene: TRBJ2-1
CDR3aa: SARVESALFYNEQF

v_gene: TRBV18
j_gene: TRBJ2-2
CDR3aa: ASSAQGYESTGELF

v_gene: TRBV10-2
j_gene: TRBJ1-5
CDR3aa: ASSVTGRDQPQH

v_gene: TRBV24-1
j_gene: TRBJ2-3
CDR3aa: ATSDRGLAGAQDTQY